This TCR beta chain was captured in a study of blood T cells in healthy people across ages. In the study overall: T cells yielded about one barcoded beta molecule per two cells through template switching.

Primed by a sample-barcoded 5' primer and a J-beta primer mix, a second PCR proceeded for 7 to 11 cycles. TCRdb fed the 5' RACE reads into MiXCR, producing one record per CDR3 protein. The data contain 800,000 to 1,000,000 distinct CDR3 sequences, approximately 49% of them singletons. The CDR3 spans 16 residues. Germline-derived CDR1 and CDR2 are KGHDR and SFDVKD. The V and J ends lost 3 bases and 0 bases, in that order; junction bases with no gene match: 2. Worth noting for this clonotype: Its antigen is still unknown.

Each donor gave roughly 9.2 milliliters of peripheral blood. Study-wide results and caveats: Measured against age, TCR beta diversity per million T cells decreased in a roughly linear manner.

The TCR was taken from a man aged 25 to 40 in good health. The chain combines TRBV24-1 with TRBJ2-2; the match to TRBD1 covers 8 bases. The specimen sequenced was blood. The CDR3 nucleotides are TGTGCCACCAGTGATCGGACAGGGTCGAACACCGGGGAGCTGTTTTTT. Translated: CATSDRTGSNTGELFF.